These T cell receptor beta chains were read from a single sample in a study of regulatory T cells in long-lasting Graves disease. TCRdb analysed the multiplex PCR reads with MiXCR anew, one entry per CDR3 protein. This sample has around 430,000 distinct CDR3 sequences; 20% to 25% occur once, and the top ten carry roughly 13%. The sample consisted of peripheral blood mononuclear cells (PBMCs), taken when the disease was refractory, from a patient treated with antithyroid drugs. These receptors came from a female donor with Graves disease. Both conserved end residues are part of each CDR3. The D gene is left open where the match is weak. A clone size is listed for some rows: how often the clone was seen (once, few, many), or a class if it is expanded.

D	J	size	V	DNA	CDR3
TRBD1	TRBJ2-5	NA	TRBV20-1	TGCAGTGCTAGAGTGGGGACAGGGTTTCGCAAAGAGACCCAGTACTTC	CSARVGTGFRKETQYF
TRBD1	TRBJ2-7	many	TRBV27	TGTGCCAGCAGTCCTGTCCGGGACAGGGTCTCGTTGGTGAGCGAGCAGTACTTC	CASSPVRDRVSLVSEQYF
TRBD2	TRBJ2-5	many	TRBV28	TGTGCCAGCTGGCCGGGACTAGTCATGGAGACCCAGTACTTC	CASWPGLVMETQYF
NA	TRBJ1-6	NA	TRBV6-1	TGTGCCAGCACCTATGCCCGTGACGATTCACCCCTCCACTTT	CASTYARDDSPLHF
NA	TRBJ2-2	many	TRBV5-5	TGTGCCAGCAGTTCAGGGAACACCGGGGAGCTGTTTTTT	CASSSGNTGELFF
TRBD1	TRBJ2-7	many	TRBV6-2/TRBV6-3	TGTGCCAGCAGCAGGGACAGGATCTACGAGCAGTACTTC	CASSRDRIYEQYF
NA	TRBJ1-1	NA	TRBV30	TGTGCCTGGAGTGTCGGACCGTACACTGAAGCTTTCTTT	CAWSVGPYTEAFF
NA	TRBJ1-5	many	TRBV12-3/TRBV12-4	TGTGCCAGCAGAGGGGAGCTCAGCAATCAGCCCCAGCATTTT	CASRGELSNQPQHF
NA	TRBJ1-5	NA	TRBV12-3/TRBV12-4	TGTGCCAGCAGTTTTCAAGGGTATAATCAGCCCCAGCATTTT	CASSFQGYNQPQHF
NA	TRBJ1-5	few	TRBV18	TGTGCCAGCTCACCGGGTGAGCATCAGCCCCAGCATTTT	CASSPGEHQPQHF
NA	TRBJ2-4	many	TRBV20-1	TGCAGTGCTGCCCCCTCGGGTGACCTAGCCAAAAACATTCAGTACTTC	CSAAPSGDLAKNIQYF
NA	TRBJ1-5	many	TRBV28	TGTGCCAGCACCTCTCTTTTAGGGCAGCAGCCCCAGCATTTT	CASTSLLGQQPQHF
NA	TRBJ1-1	many	TRBV2	TGTGCCAGCAGAGGGGACCTCACTGAAGCTTTCTTT	CASRGDLTEAFF
NA	TRBJ2-2	NA	TRBV15	TGTGCCACCAGCAGGGCAGGTGTAAGCGGGGAGCTGTTTTTT	CATSRAGVSGELFF
NA	TRBJ2-7	many	TRBV7-2	TGTGCCAGCAGCTTACCTCCAAACTCCTACGAGCAGTACTTC	CASSLPPNSYEQYF
NA	TRBJ1-3	few	TRBV20-1	TGCAGTGCTAGTCGAGCAGTGGGAGGAAACACCATATATTTT	CSASRAVGGNTIYF
TRBD1	TRBJ1-1	many	TRBV6-1	TGTGCCAGCAGTCCGACAGGGGGGAACACTGAAGCTTTCTTT	CASSPTGGNTEAFF
NA	TRBJ1-5	few	TRBV30	TGTGCCTGGAGTGCGTCAGGACGCAACAATCAGCCCCAGCATTTT	CAWSASGRNNQPQHF
NA	TRBJ2-5	NA	TRBV9	TGTGCCAGCAGCTCTGGCACTAGCCAACAAGAGACCCAGTACTTC	CASSSGTSQQETQYF
TRBD2	TRBJ2-1	few	TRBV6-5	TGTGCCAGCAGTTACTCGCCTAGCGGGAGTCAGAATGAGCAGTTCTTC	CASSYSPSGSQNEQFF
NA	TRBJ1-5	NA	TRBV6-2/TRBV6-3	TGTGCCAGCAGCCGGGCCCGAGAAAGCAATCAGCCCCAGCATTTT	CASSRARESNQPQHF
NA	TRBJ2-1	NA	TRBV28	TGTGCCAGCACCTATGGGTGGGGTAGTACCTACAATGAGCAGTTCTTC	CASTYGWGSTYNEQFF
TRBD2	TRBJ2-6	NA	TRBV6-1	TGTGCCAGCAGCGGGGGGGGGCCCCTCTCTGGGGCCAACGTCCTGACTTTC	CASSGGGPLSGANVLTF
NA	TRBJ1-4	many	TRBV7-6	TGTGCCAGCAGCTTCGGGCAGGGAAGTGAAAAACTGTTTTTT	CASSFGQGSEKLFF
TRBD2	TRBJ2-5	NA	TRBV6-5	TGTGCCAGCAGTTCTTCCATAGCGGGAGGGGGGACCCAGTACTTC	CASSSSIAGGGTQYF
NA	TRBJ1-5	many	TRBV2	TGTGCCAGCACCGAAGGGCTTTTAAATCAGCCCCAGCATTTT	CASTEGLLNQPQHF
NA	TRBJ1-5	many	TRBV6-9	TGTGCCAGCAGTTACTATGGAGGGGATCAGCCCCAGCATTTT	CASSYYGGDQPQHF
NA	TRBJ1-1	few	TRBV6-5	TGTGCCAGCAGTTCCCGGACCGGGGCGGGCACTGAAGCTTTCTTT	CASSSRTGAGTEAFF
NA	TRBJ2-2	NA	TRBV10-3	TGTGCCATCAGGATGAGAGGACAGACCGGGGAGCTGTTTTTT	CAIRMRGQTGELFF
NA	TRBJ2-7	NA	TRBV10-3	TGTGCCATCAGTGAGGAATACGAGCAGTACTTC	CAISEEYEQYF
TRBD1	TRBJ2-7	few	TRBV24-1	TGTGCCACCAGTGAGGGACAGCCTACCTACGAGCAGTACTTC	CATSEGQPTYEQYF
NA	TRBJ2-3	NA	TRBV2	TGTGCCAGCAGAGACAGGCTTGCTAGCACAGATACGCAGTATTTT	CASRDRLASTDTQYF
NA	TRBJ1-1	few	TRBV18	TGTGCCAGCCTCCAAACCCAAGGGAACACTGAAGCTTTCTTT	CASLQTQGNTEAFF
NA	TRBJ2-7	NA	TRBV29-1	TGCAGCGTCCAGACAGGTCCGACCTACGAGCAGTACTTC	CSVQTGPTYEQYF
TRBD1	TRBJ2-7	NA	TRBV5-5	TGTGCCAGCAGCTTCGCTCCGGGACAGGGGTACGAGCAGTACTTC	CASSFAPGQGYEQYF
NA	TRBJ2-2	NA	TRBV30	TGTGCCTGGAGTGCACAGGGTATCGGGGAGCTGTTTTTT	CAWSAQGIGELFF
NA	TRBJ1-3	NA	TRBV19	TGTGCCAGTAGTATACGGAGGGAGTCTGGAAACACCATATATTTT	CASSIRRESGNTIYF
TRBD2	TRBJ2-1	NA	TRBV10-3	TGTGCCATCAAGGGGCGGGAGGCCAACTACAATGAGCAGTTCTTC	CAIKGREANYNEQFF
NA	TRBJ2-5	many	TRBV30	TGTGCCAGCAGTCAGGGACTTGAAGAGACCCAGTACTTC	CASSQGLEETQYF
NA	TRBJ2-3	NA	TRBV7-2	TGTGCCAGCAGCTCTTACAGGGTTGGCGCAGATACGCAGTATTTT	CASSSYRVGADTQYF
NA	TRBJ1-2	NA	TRBV10-2	TGCGCCAGCAGTGAGTTAAGGGGACCTCATGATGGCTACACCTTC	CASSELRGPHDGYTF
NA	TRBJ1-3	few	TRBV6-1	TGTGCCAGCACCCGGGAAACTGGAAACACCATATATTTT	CASTRETGNTIYF
NA	TRBJ1-2	many	TRBV6-5	TGTGCCAGCAGTTACTCGATGACAGCGACAATCTATGGCTACACCTTC	CASSYSMTATIYGYTF
NA	TRBJ2-3	NA	TRBV5-1	TGCGCCAGCACCCTTACCCCCAGTGGGGGCACAGATACGCAGTATTTT	CASTLTPSGGTDTQYF
NA	TRBJ1-5	few	TRBV6-2/TRBV6-3	TGTGCCAGCAGCCTATTTACGTTAAAAAATAGCAATCAGCCCCAGCATTTT	CASSLFTLKNSNQPQHF
NA	TRBJ2-7	few	TRBV27	TGTGCCAGCAGTTTATTCGACGGGAGTGGTGGCTACGAGCAGTACTTC	CASSLFDGSGGYEQYF
TRBD1	TRBJ1-6	many	TRBV10-3	TGTGCCATCAGTGAGTCAGACAGGGGGGATTCACCCCTCCACTTT	CAISESDRGDSPLHF
NA	TRBJ2-2	NA	TRBV6-5	TGTGCCAGCAGTTACCGGGCCCAGAACACCGGGGAGCTGTTTTTT	CASSYRAQNTGELFF
TRBD1	TRBJ1-2	few	TRBV9	TGTGCCAGCAGCGTAGAGGACAGGGGGCACTATGGCTACACCTTC	CASSVEDRGHYGYTF
NA	TRBJ1-5	many	TRBV10-3	TGTGCCATCAGTGACTTGGGGGGGGCTAGCAATCAGCCCCAGCATTTT	CAISDLGGASNQPQHF
NA	TRBJ1-1	many	TRBV28	TGTGCCAGCAGTTTCGACACCTCTGTGAACACTGAAGCTTTCTTT	CASSFDTSVNTEAFF
TRBD2	TRBJ2-1	NA	TRBV20-1	TGCAGTGCTGCGGGACTAGCGGGAGCTCTTACCTACAATGAGCAGTTCTTC	CSAAGLAGALTYNEQFF
NA	TRBJ1-3	many	TRBV12-3/TRBV12-4	TGTGCCAGCAGTTTAGATCCAGAGAGCTCTGGAAACACCATATATTTT	CASSLDPESSGNTIYF